This passage covers 11 T cell receptor beta chains from one sample sequenced in a study of T-cell memory formation after mild COVID-19. A single record per CDR3 protein comes from TCRdb applying MiXCR to the 5' RACE reads. The sample holds approximately 440,000 distinct CDR3 sequences, roughly 20% seen once. Source material: PBMCs or a T cell subset sorted from them (not recorded which). The receptors originated from an adult woman who had mild COVID-19 (a few samples of this study predate the infection). Cell type and time point are not known.

The chain combines TRBV25-1 with TRBJ2-7; D remains ambiguous. V lost 0 bases and J lost 0, with 3 bases in between. This CDR3 comprises 13 residues. Germline V gene lookup returns CDR1 MGHDK and CDR2 SYGVNS. This chain's CDR3 is CASSEYVSYEQYF. CDR3 in DNA: TGTGCCAGCAGTGAATACGTCTCCTACGAGCAGTACTTC.

The CDR3 region is CSARDPDSLTSYNEQFF. The DNA for the CDR3 is TGCAGTGCTAGAGATCCGGACAGTTTGACCTCCTACAATGAGCAGTTCTTC. The rearrangement links TRBV20-1 to TRBJ2-1; D perhaps matches TRBD1 (6 bases). Germline V CDR1 and CDR2: DFQATT, SNEGSKA (reference sequence). The CDR3 covers 17 residues. V was shortened by 0 bases and J by 0 bases, with 15 bases between the two germline ends.

The V gene is TRBV29-1, the J gene TRBJ2-3, with D tentatively TRBD2 (6 bases). Germline assignment: CDR1 SQVTM and CDR2 ANQGSEA. This CDR3 comprises 16 residues. Trimming cost V 4 bases and J 0 bases, with 17 bases left between them. The CDR3 here is CSVGLAWDSSTDTQYF. DNA for the CDR3: TGCAGCGTTGGCCTAGCGTGGGATTCTAGCACAGATACGCAGTATTTT.

This clonotype was picked up a small number of times. V and J are TRBV6-5 and TRBJ2-7; possibly TRBD1 for D (5 bases). Germline assignment: CDR1 MNHEY and CDR2 SVGAGI. The ends were cut back, 7 bases at V and 0 bases at J, with 10 bases in the middle. This CDR3 has 13 residues. In nucleotides, the CDR3 is TGTGCCAGCACACAGGCCGCCTCCTACGAGCAGTACTTC. Translated, it gives CASTQAASYEQYF.

The chain recombines TRBV6-5 with TRBJ1-2; D unclear. With 6 bases removed from V and 4 bases from J, the gap between germline ends came to 12 bases. This CDR3 comprises 13 residues. Germline V gene lookup returns CDR1 MNHEY and CDR2 SVGAGI. The CDR3 DNA sequence: TGTGCCAGCAGGACCGAACTGAGCTATGGCTACACCTTC. Translation gives CASRTELSYGYTF.

J is TRBJ1-4 and V is TRBV14; D is ambiguous. Germline values: CDR1 SGHDN, CDR2 FVKESK. V lost 8 bases and J 6 bases, leaving 7 bases between the germline ends. CDR3 length: 11 residues. The CDR3 region has the DNA TGTGCCAGCTCCAAAGATGAAAAACTGTTTTTT. The encoded protein is CASSKDEKLFF.

A few counts support this clonotype. The CDR3 DNA reads TGTGCCAGCAGTTTACGGGGGACCCCCAGAACTGAAGCTTTCTTT. This encodes CASSLRGTPRTEAFF. J is TRBJ1-1 and V is TRBV12-3 or TRBV12-4, with D possibly matching TRBD1 (5 bases). The CDR3 totals 15 residues. The germline V and J ends were trimmed by 2 bases and 5 bases, with 15 bases remaining between them.

The sample holds a few counts of this clonotype. V and J are TRBV20-1 and TRBJ1-5; D unresolved. This CDR3 is 13 amino acids long. Between the trimmed V and J ends, which lost 7 bases and 5 bases, there was a span of 15 bases. Germline V gene data show CDR1 as DFQATT and CDR2 as SNEGSKA (reference sequence). This CDR3 is CSGAGGIHQPQHF. Here the CDR3 DNA reads TGCAGTGGTGCGGGAGGAATTCATCAGCCCCAGCATTTT.

This clonotype was seen a handful of times. The chain employs TRBV7-9 and TRBJ2-5; no definite D call. The CDR3 has 13 amino acids. The ends were cut back, 5 bases at V and 3 bases at J, with 10 bases in the middle. From germline, CDR1 is SEHNR and CDR2 FQNEAQ (reference sequence). CDR3 residues: CASSHEAEETQYF. The CDR3 nucleotides read TGTGCCAGCAGCCACGAGGCAGAAGAGACCCAGTACTTC.

A few counts support this clonotype. The gene calls are TRBV29-1 and TRBJ2-1, with a possible D match to TRBD2 (5 bases). The CDR3 totals 16 residues. V lost 4 bases and J 6 bases, leaving 22 bases between the germline ends. Germline CDR1 reads SQVTM; CDR2 reads ANQGSEA. The CDR3 DNA follows: TGCAGCGTTGTAATGAGCGGTCCCCGGCGGTCCAATGAGCAGTTCTTC. It codes for CSVVMSGPRRSNEQFF.

This chain links TRBV9 with TRBJ2-3, with 9 bases aligning to TRBD2. CDR3 length: 16 residues. The V segment lost 0 bases and the J segment 6 bases; nucleotides outside the gene matches: 8. Looked up from germline, CDR1 is SGDLS and CDR2 is YYNGEE. The CDR3 here is CASSVAVAGAVDTQYF. The CDR3 nucleotides read TGTGCCAGCAGCGTAGCGGTAGCGGGGGCCGTGGATACGCAGTATTTT.